Described below is a single T cell receptor (beta chain) sequence and its context. Its antigen is not known. This entry comes from a study of vaccination and CD4 T cells after COVID-19. Looking at the study overall: The convalescent group had six males, four females, seven Caucasians, two Asians, one multiracial. Control cultures, each given a CEFX pool, an HIV-1 Nef pool, or no peptide, were included.

Study-wide findings and caveats: Convalescent patients' clones that were vaccine-specific were spike mono-reactive in 304 of 307 cases.

Treatment indicated: approximately 10-day PBMC culture with coronavirus spike peptide pools or control peptides (ViraFEST assay). One should note that the unexposed donor's CD4+ T cells were collected before the COVID-19 pandemic (2011-2018). At the Johns Hopkins FTIC core, DNA taken from cultured CD4+ T cells was sequenced by way of the Oncomine TCR Beta short-read assay. TCRdb re-analysed the PCR reads in MiXCR, keeping a single row per CDR3 protein. This table holds thousands of distinct CDR3 sequences, roughly 29% found once. The germline V gene has CDR1 KGHSH and CDR2 LQKENI. The CDR3 covers 12 residues. Trimming pared 6 bases from V and 2 bases from J, leaving 8 bases between.

This chain links TRBV18 with TRBJ2-7, with D possibly TRBD2 on 5 matching bases. The clonotype originates from a human donor in good health. The sample consisted of CD4+ T cells from blood, cultured in vitro. CDR3 protein: CASSSGAYEQYF. The DNA of the CDR3 is TGTGCCAGCTCCTCCGGGGCCTACGAGCAGTACTTC.